The 27 T cell receptor beta chains given below trace back to one sample, sequenced in a study of blood T cell repertoires in COVID-19. Sequencing used immunoSEQ multiplex PCR; TCRdb keeps in-frame clones, though not all of them. The table shows more than 60,000 clones, with around 91% occurring only once. Material for sequencing was peripheral blood. The receptors stem from a human donor in a cohort sampled during active COVID-19.

The V and J genes are TRBV7-2 and TRBJ1-1; 10 nucleotides line up with TRBD1. CDR1 is SGHTA, CDR2 FQGNSA, per germline. The CDR3 has 14 amino acids. The V gene end was trimmed by 5 bases and the J gene end by 6 bases; junction bases not matched to a gene: 6. The DNA for the CDR3 is TGTGCCAGCAGCCGGGACAGGGGACGGGCTGAAGCTTTCTTT. It specifies CASSRDRGRAEAFF.

This chain joins TRBV10-3 and TRBJ2-7; D is perhaps TRBD2 (5 bases). The CDR3 is 15 residues long. With 0 bases removed from V and 3 bases from J, the gap between germline ends came to 12 bases. Germline loops: CDR1 ENHRY, CDR2 SYGVKD. CDR3 nucleotide sequence: TGTGCCATCAGTGAGTCGGGAGTGGTGTTCTACGAGCAGTACTTC. It yields the protein CAISESGVVFYEQYF.

The V gene is TRBV5-5, the J gene TRBJ2-7; TRBD2 aligns across 7 bases. The CDR3 loop spans 15 amino acids. The V and J ends lost 2 bases and 0 bases, in that order; junction bases with no gene match: 5. CDR1 SGHKS and CDR2 YYEKEE come from the germline V gene (reference sequence). CDR3 amino acids: CASSLLGGSSYEQYF. CDR3 nucleotide sequence: TGTGCCAGCAGCTTATTAGGCGGGAGCTCCTACGAGCAGTACTTC.

The chain has TRBV27 and TRBJ2-1; perhaps TRBD2 as D (6 bases). In germline, CDR1 is MNHEY, CDR2 SMNVEV (reference sequence). Trimming took 5 bases from V and 5 from J, leaving 16 bases between them. CDR3 length: 15 residues. The CDR3 DNA sequence: TGTGCCAGCAGTCTAGAGTGGCGGGGTCACAATGAGCAGTTCTTC. Its protein is CASSLEWRGHNEQFF.

The gene calls are TRBV2 and TRBJ1-2; D remains ambiguous. The CDR3 extends over 16 amino acids. Trimming took off 0 bases at V and 5 bases at J, with 16 bases between the two ends. Germline CDR1 and CDR2: SNHLY and FYNNEI. As DNA, the CDR3 is TGTGCCAGCAGTGAAGCGCCCCGGGGTCAGGAGTATGGCTACACCTTC. This codes for CASSEAPRGQEYGYTF.

As for this clone: The same CDR3 also results from other DNA sequences found in this sample. This rearrangement joins TRBV10-1 to TRBJ1-2, with 9 bases fitting TRBD1. The CDR3 sequence is 15 residues long. The V and J ends lost 9 bases and 4 bases, in that order; junction bases with no gene match: 12. Germline loops: CDR1 WNHNN, CDR2 SYGVQD (reference sequence). The DNA of the CDR3 is TGCGCCAGTAGCGCGGGACAGGGAATCCCCTATGGCTACACCTTC. Amino acid sequence: CASSAGQGIPYGYTF.

This clone was seen just once. The chain joins TRBV3-1 (or the pseudogene TRBV3-2) to TRBJ2-5, with TRBD1 matching over 8 bases. After removal of 1 base from V and 5 bases from J, the junction contained 3 bases not matched to a gene. Germline V CDR1 and CDR2: LGHDT, YNNKEL (reference sequence). This CDR3 spans 14 amino acids. The CDR3 sequence: CASSQGTGTETQYF. The CDR3 DNA is TGTGCCAGCAGCCAAGGGACAGGGACTGAGACCCAGTACTTC.

In this sample, this clone turned up once. The CDR3 sequence is CASSIGTGYSYEQYF. Written as DNA, the CDR3 is TGTGCCAGTAGTATCGGGACAGGGTACTCCTACGAGCAGTACTTC. The chain combines TRBV19 with TRBJ2-7; TRBD1 matches 9 bases. CDR3 size: 15 residues. Germline V gene data show CDR1 as LNHDA and CDR2 as SQIVND (reference sequence). The V and J ends lost 3 bases and 0 bases, in that order; junction bases with no gene match: 3. The full variable domain, its missing parts supplied by reference TRBV19 and TRBJ2-7, is DGGITQSPKYLFRKEGQNVTLSCEQNLNHDAMYWYRQDPGQGLRLIYYSQIVNDFQKGDIAEGYSVSREKKESFPLTVTSAQKNPTAFYLCASSIGTGYSYEQYFGPGTRLTVT.

CDR3 nucleotides: TGCGCCAGCAGCCGGGGACAGGTCCCCGGGGAGCTGTTTTTT. Protein product: CASSRGQVPGELFF. This chain links TRBV5-1 with TRBJ2-2, with 8 bases matching TRBD1. Germline CDR1 and CDR2: SGHRS and YFSETQ. The V segment lost 4 bases and the J segment 6 bases; nucleotides outside the gene matches: 5. The CDR3 is made up of 14 amino acids.

The V and J genes are TRBV19 and TRBJ2-7, with TRBD1 matching over 8 bases. The V gene end was trimmed by 4 bases and the J gene end by 0 bases; junction bases not matched to a gene: 8. The CDR3 loop spans 16 amino acids. The V gene's germline CDR1 is LNHDA and CDR2 SQIVND (reference sequence). The CDR3 loop is CASSRGTGASSYEQYF. CDR3 bases: TGTGCCAGTAGTAGAGGGACAGGCGCCTCCTCCTACGAGCAGTACTTC.

The gene calls are TRBV4-2 and TRBJ2-7; maybe TRBD2 (5 bases). Germline V gene data show CDR1 as LGHNA and CDR2 as YNFKEQ. V was shortened by 2 bases and J by 0 bases, with 11 bases between the two germline ends. This CDR3 contains 15 residues. The CDR3 DNA reads as TGTGCCAGCAGCCAACTAGCCGCCAGCTCCTACGAGCAGTACTTC. Its translation is CASSQLAASSYEQYF.

The rearrangement joins TRBV6-4 to TRBJ1-5; 7 bases fit TRBD1. V shed 3 bases, J shed 0 bases, and the junction held 5 bases outside the gene matches. Germline assignment: CDR1 MRHNA and CDR2 SNTAGT. The CDR3 runs to 16 residues. CDR3 sequence (DNA): TGTGCCAGCAGTGAAGGGGGGACAGATAGCAATCAGCCCCAGCATTTT. Translation: CASSEGGTDSNQPQHF.

The rearrangement uses TRBV24-1 and TRBJ2-1; D is undetermined. V was cut by 6 bases and J by 7 bases, with 12 bases left in between. In germline, CDR1 is KGHDR, CDR2 SFDVKD. This CDR3 is built from 13 residues. Here the CDR3 reads CATSWSGANEQFF. The CDR3 DNA sequence: TGTGCCACCAGTTGGTCGGGTGCAAATGAGCAGTTCTTC.

With respect to this clone: Other nucleotide sequences in the sample specify the same CDR3. The chain couples TRBV7-2 to TRBJ1-3; D is uncertain. Deletions cut 5 bases from V and 0 bases from J, with 11 bases between. The CDR3 length is 15 residues. Looked up from germline, CDR1 is SGHTA and CDR2 is FQGNSA. In nucleotides, the CDR3 is TGTGCCAGCAGCCTCGGGTCTAGCTCTGGAAACACCATATATTTT. Translating it yields CASSLGSSSGNTIYF.

V gene TRBV6-1 combines with J gene TRBJ1-5, with D perhaps TRBD1 (5 bases). This CDR3 spans 17 amino acids. The V gene's germline CDR1 is MNHNS and CDR2 SASEGT. V was cut by 1 base and J by 0 bases, with 13 bases left in between. The CDR3 region has the DNA TGTGCCAGCAGTGAAGGGGCCGACAGTTATAGCAATCAGCCCCAGCATTTT. This translates into CASSEGADSYSNQPQHF.

This rearrangement joins TRBV5-1 to TRBJ2-5; 7 bases fit TRBD2. Germline CDR1 SGHRS, CDR2 YFSETQ. V gave up 4 bases and J gave up 3 bases; unmatched junction bases: 3. The CDR3 totals 13 residues. The CDR3 reads CASSRTREETQYF. In DNA form, the CDR3 reads TGCGCCAGCAGCCGGACTAGGGAAGAGACCCAGTACTTC. Together with reference TRBV5-1 and TRBJ2-5, the CDR3 gives the full variable domain: KAGVTQTPRYLIKTRGQQVTLSCSPISGHRSVSWYQQTPGQGLQFLFEYFSETQRNKGNFPGRFSGRQFSNSRSEMNVSTLELGDSALYLCASSRTREETQYFGPGTRLLVL.

V gene TRBV18 combines with J gene TRBJ1-4; a possible D gene is TRBD1 (5 bases). The CDR3 extends over 12 amino acids. V shed 8 bases and J shed 8 bases, with 12 bases lying between them. Per germline, CDR1 KGHSH and CDR2 LQKENI. The CDR3 loop reads CASSRGGEKLFF. The CDR3, as DNA: TGTGCCAGCAGCCGTGGGGGGGAAAAACTGTTTTTT. The whole variable domain, filled in from reference TRBV18 and TRBJ1-4, reads NAGVMQNPRHLVRRRGQEARLRCSPMKGHSHVYWYRQLPEEGLKFMVYLQKENIIDESGMPKERFSAEFPKEGPSILRIQQVVRGDSAAYFCASSRGGEKLFFGSGTQLSVL.

The chain couples TRBV5-4 to TRBJ2-5, with 7 bases fitting TRBD1. This CDR3 comprises 15 residues. J lost 5 bases, V lost 6 bases, and 13 bases had no gene match. CDR1 and CDR2 from the germline V gene are SGHNT and YYREEE (reference sequence). CDR3: CASNLRQGAGETQYF. The CDR3, as DNA: TGTGCCAGCAATCTTCGACAGGGTGCAGGGGAGACCCAGTACTTC.

CDR3 sequence reads: CASSYSRDRGTEAFF. The CDR3 region has the DNA TGTGCCAGCAGTTACTCGCGGGACAGGGGCACTGAAGCTTTCTTT. The chain joins TRBV6-2 or TRBV6-3 to TRBJ1-1; 10 bases are shared with TRBD1. CDR1 is MNHEY and CDR2 is SVGEGT in the germline V gene. The CDR3 loop spans 15 amino acids. The V segment lost 0 bases and the J segment 4 bases; nucleotides outside the gene matches: 2.

This clone showed up just once. The genes are TRBV6-6 and TRBJ1-3, with D possibly matching TRBD1 (5 bases). Germline CDR1 MNHNY, CDR2 SVGAGI (reference sequence). The CDR3 has 14 residues. V was trimmed by 6 bases and J by 0 bases, leaving 9 bases between them. CDR3 bases: TGTGCCAGCAGATTGGACAACTCTGGAAACACCATATATTTT. This sequence encodes CASRLDNSGNTIYF.

This chain links TRBV5-1 with TRBJ1-2; TRBD1 aligns across 8 bases. The CDR3 sequence is 15 residues long. Germline CDR1 is SGHRS and CDR2 is YFSETQ. V was pared by 5 bases and J by 6 bases, with 12 bases of the junction left unmatched. CDR3 residues: CASRFTGTGSDGYTF. The CDR3 nucleotides are TGCGCCAGCAGATTCACAGGGACAGGTAGTGATGGCTACACCTTC.

This clone was seen a few times. The V and J genes are TRBV11-1 and TRBJ2-2; 9 bases are shared with TRBD1. Germline trimming cut 4 bases from V and 6 bases from J; bases unmatched to any gene: 6. Per the germline V gene, CDR1 is SGHAT and CDR2 is FQDESV (reference sequence). This CDR3 has 15 residues. CDR3 in amino acids: CASSSMDRGAGELFF. CDR3 bases: TGTGCCAGCAGCTCAATGGACAGGGGAGCCGGGGAGCTGTTTTTT.

This chain connects TRBV29-1 to TRBJ1-1; D may be TRBD1 (5 bases). CDR1 SQVTM and CDR2 ANQGSEA come from the germline V gene. V lost 6 bases and J lost 1, with 12 bases in between. The CDR3 loop spans 13 amino acids. CDR3 protein: CSVLQVGNTEAFF. The CDR3 bases are TGCAGCGTGCTACAGGTGGGGAACACTGAAGCTTTCTTT.

This chain uses TRBV2 with TRBJ2-7; maybe TRBD1 (5 bases). V shed 6 bases and J shed 3 bases, with 9 bases lying between them. This CDR3 has 12 amino acids. In germline, CDR1 is SNHLY, CDR2 FYNNEI. The CDR3 DNA reads TGTGCCAGCAGCCAGGGTTTCTACGAGCAGTACTTC. Its protein is CASSQGFYEQYF.

In DNA form, the CDR3 reads TGTGCCAGCAGCTCGCGGGGCGCTGGGGCCAACGTCCTGACTTTC. It codes for CASSSRGAGANVLTF. V gene TRBV7-6 combines with J gene TRBJ2-6; a possible D gene is TRBD2 (6 bases). The CDR3 has 15 residues. From germline, CDR1 is SGHVS and CDR2 FNYEAQ. V was pared by 4 bases and J by 2 bases, with 9 bases between.

The chain links TRBV7-8 to TRBJ2-3, with 11 bases aligning to TRBD2. J gave up 0 bases and V 8 bases, and 13 bases lay outside the gene matches. CDR3 length equals 18 residues. CDR1 is SGHVS and CDR2 is FQNEAQ in the germline V gene. The CDR3 DNA reads as TGTGCCAGCTCCCTAGGTACTAGCGGGGGAGTTAGCACAGATACGCAGTATTTT. Translation gives CASSLGTSGGVSTDTQYF.

The genes are TRBV2 and TRBJ2-7, with 10 bases lining up with TRBD1. V dropped 6 bases and J dropped 0; count of bases not matched to a gene: 2. The CDR3 has 14 residues. Germline V gene lookup returns CDR1 SNHLY and CDR2 FYNNEI. The CDR3 spells CASRWTGGSYEQYF. Written as DNA, the CDR3 is TGTGCCAGCAGGTGGACAGGGGGCTCCTACGAGCAGTACTTC.